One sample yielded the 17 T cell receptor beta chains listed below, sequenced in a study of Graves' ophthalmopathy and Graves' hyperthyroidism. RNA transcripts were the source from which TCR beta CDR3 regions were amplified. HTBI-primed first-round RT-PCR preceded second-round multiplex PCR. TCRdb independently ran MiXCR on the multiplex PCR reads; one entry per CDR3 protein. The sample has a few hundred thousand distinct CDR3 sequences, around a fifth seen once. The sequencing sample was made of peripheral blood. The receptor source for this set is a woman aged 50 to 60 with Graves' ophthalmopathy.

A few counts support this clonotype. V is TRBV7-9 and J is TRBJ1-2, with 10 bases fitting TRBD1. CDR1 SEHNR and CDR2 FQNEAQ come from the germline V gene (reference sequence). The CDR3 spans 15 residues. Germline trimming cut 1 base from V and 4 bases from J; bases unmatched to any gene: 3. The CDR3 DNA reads TGTGCCAGCAGCTTAGAGACAGGGGGCTCCTATGGCTACACCTTC. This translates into CASSLETGGSYGYTF.

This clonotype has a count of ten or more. DNA for the CDR3: TGTGCCAGCAGCTCCAACAGGGTGGATCAGCCCCAGCATTTT. Protein: CASSSNRVDQPQHF. The chain recombines TRBV28 with TRBJ1-5; the D gene is possibly TRBD1 (6 bases). This CDR3 has 14 residues. The V and J ends lost 6 bases and 5 bases respectively, with 14 bases between them. Germline V CDR1 and CDR2: MDHEN, SYDVKM.

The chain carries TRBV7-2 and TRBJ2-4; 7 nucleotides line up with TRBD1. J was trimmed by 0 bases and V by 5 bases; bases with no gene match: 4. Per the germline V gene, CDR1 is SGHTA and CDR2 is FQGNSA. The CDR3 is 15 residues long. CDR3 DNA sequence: TGTGCCAGCAGCGATCGGGACAGAGCCAAAAACATTCAGTACTTC. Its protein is CASSDRDRAKNIQYF.

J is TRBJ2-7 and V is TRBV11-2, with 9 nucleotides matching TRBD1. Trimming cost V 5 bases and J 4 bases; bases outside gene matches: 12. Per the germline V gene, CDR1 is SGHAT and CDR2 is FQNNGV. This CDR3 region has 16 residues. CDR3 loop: CASSPGLGQGQYEQYF. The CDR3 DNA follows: TGTGCCAGCAGCCCCGGCCTCGGACAGGGGCAGTACGAGCAGTACTTC.

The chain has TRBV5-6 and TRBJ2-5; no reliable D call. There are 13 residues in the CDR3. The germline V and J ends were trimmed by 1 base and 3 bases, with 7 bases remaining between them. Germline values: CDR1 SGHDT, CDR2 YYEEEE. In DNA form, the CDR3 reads TGTGCCAGCAGCTTGACAGAAAAAGAGACCCAGTACTTC. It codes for CASSLTEKETQYF.

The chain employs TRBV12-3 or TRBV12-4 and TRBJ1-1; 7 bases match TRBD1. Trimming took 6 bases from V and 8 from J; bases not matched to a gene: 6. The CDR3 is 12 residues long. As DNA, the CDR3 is TGTGCCAGCAGCCCCGACAGGGAGGAAGCTTTCTTT. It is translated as CASSPDREEAFF.

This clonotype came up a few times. DNA of the CDR3: TGTGCCAGTAGTATGGCCCCTGGAAGGAACACTGAAGCTTTCTTT. Translation: CASSMAPGRNTEAFF. The chain carries TRBV19 and TRBJ1-1; no clear D gene. This CDR3 has 15 residues. Germline lookup yields CDR1 LNHDA and CDR2 SQIVND (reference sequence). V lost 3 bases, J lost 1 base, and 12 bases lay in between.

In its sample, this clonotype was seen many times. The CDR3 DNA sequence: TGTGCCAGCAGCTTAGGCGGGGTGAACACTGAAGCTTTCTTT. Protein product: CASSLGGVNTEAFF. This chain joins TRBV7-2 and TRBJ1-1; unclear D gene. Germline V gene data show CDR1 as SGHTA and CDR2 as FQGNSA. This CDR3 has 14 amino acids. V shed 1 base and J shed 0 bases, with 6 bases lying between them.

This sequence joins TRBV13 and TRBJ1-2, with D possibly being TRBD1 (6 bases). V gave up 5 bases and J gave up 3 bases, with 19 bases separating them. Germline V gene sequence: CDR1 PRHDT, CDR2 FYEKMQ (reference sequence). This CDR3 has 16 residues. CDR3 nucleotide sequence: TGTGCCAGCAGCCTCCAAACCAGGGGAGGATACTATGGCTACACCTTC. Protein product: CASSLQTRGGYYGYTF.

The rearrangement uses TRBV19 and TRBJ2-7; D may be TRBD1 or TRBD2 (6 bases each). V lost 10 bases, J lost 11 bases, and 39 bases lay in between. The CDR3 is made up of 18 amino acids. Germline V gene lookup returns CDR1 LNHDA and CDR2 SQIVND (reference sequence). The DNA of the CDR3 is TGTGCCACAGCCCGGGACGGACGTTGGAGGGGGTACCTTGTGCAGGAGTACTTC. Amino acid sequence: CATARDGRWRGYLVQEYF.

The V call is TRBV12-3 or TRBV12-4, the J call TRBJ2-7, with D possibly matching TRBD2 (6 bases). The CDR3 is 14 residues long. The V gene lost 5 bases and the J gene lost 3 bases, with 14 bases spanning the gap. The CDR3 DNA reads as TGTGCCAGCAGTAAGGTCGGGGGTGGCTACGAGCAGTACTTC. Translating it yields CASSKVGGGYEQYF.

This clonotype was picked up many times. The CDR3 region has the DNA TGTGCCAGCAGCGGGGGGACTAGCGGACCCTACGAGCAGTACTTC. This sequence encodes CASSGGTSGPYEQYF. The rearrangement joins TRBV9 to TRBJ2-7, with 11 bases fitting TRBD2. The CDR3 consists of 15 residues. Trimming cost V 3 bases and J 2 bases; bases outside gene matches: 4. The germline CDR1 and CDR2 sequences are SGDLS and YYNGEE.

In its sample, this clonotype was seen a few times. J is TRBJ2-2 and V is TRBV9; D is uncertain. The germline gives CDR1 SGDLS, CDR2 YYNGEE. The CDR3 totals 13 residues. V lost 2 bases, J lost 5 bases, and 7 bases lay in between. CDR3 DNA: TGTGCCAGCAGCGTCCCCGAGACCGGGGAGCTGTTTTTT. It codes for CASSVPETGELFF.

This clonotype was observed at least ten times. CDR3 DNA: TGCGCCAGCAGAGGGACTCTCTCGTCCTACGAGCAGTACTTC. Translated, it gives CASRGTLSSYEQYF. The chain employs TRBV5-1 and TRBJ2-7; TRBD2 might be the D (6 bases). The CDR3 loop spans 14 amino acids. In germline, CDR1 is SGHRS, CDR2 YFSETQ. The V and J ends lost 5 bases and 1 base respectively, with 13 bases between them. Supplemented by reference TRBV5-1 and TRBJ2-7, the full variable domain reads KAGVTQTPRYLIKTRGQQVTLSCSPISGHRSVSWYQQTPGQGLQFLFEYFSETQRNKGNFPGRFSGRQFSNSRSEMNVSTLELGDSALYLCASRGTLSSYEQYFGPGTRLTVT.

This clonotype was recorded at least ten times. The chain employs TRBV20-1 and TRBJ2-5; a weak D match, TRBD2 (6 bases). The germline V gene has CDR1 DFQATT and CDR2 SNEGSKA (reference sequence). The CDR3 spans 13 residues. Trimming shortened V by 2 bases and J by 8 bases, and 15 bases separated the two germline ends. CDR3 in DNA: TGCAGTGCTAGACCCAGCGGGCTCACTACCCAGTACTTC. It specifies CSARPSGLTTQYF.

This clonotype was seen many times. CDR3 in amino acids: CASSIRGLETQYF. The CDR3 DNA is TGTGCCAGCAGTATCAGGGGTCTAGAGACCCAGTACTTC. This chain links TRBV6-1 with TRBJ2-5; a possible D gene is TRBD1 (6 bases). Germline values: CDR1 MNHNS, CDR2 SASEGT. The V end was cut by 5 bases, the J end by 4 bases, with 11 bases between. The CDR3 runs 13 residues.

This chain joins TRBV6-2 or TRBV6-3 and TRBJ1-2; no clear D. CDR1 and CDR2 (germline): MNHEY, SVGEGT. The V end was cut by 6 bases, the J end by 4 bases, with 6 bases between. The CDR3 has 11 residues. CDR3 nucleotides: TGTGCCAGCAGCGGAACCTATGGCTACACCTTC. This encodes CASSGTYGYTF.